This is a list of T cell receptor beta chains from one sample in a study of technical replicates of blood from a handful of donors. The table came from immunoSEQ multiplex PCR; TCRdb's copy has only in-frame clones and leaves some out. Of 90,000 to 100,000 clones detected, under 97% appear once; the ten largest clones hold approximately 0.22%. Source material: T cells isolated from PBMCs. The origin of the receptors is a human donor in good health. The CDR3 runs from the conserved cysteine through the conserved F or W. The order of the fields is CDR3 length, J gene, V gene, CDR3 protein.

len: 15
j_gene: TRBJ2-7
v_gene: TRBV7-9
CDR3aa: CASSPRDRGLREQYF

len: 15
j_gene: TRBJ2-1
v_gene: TRBV7-9
CDR3aa: CATRTGRTQYNEQFF

len: 21
j_gene: TRBJ2-7
v_gene: TRBV27
CDR3aa: CASSSRTSGRAGPRITYEQYF

len: 12
j_gene: TRBJ2-1
v_gene: TRBV11-2
CDR3aa: CASSVQDNEQFF

len: 15
j_gene: TRBJ1-6
v_gene: TRBV6-1
CDR3aa: CATQTGFDYNSPLHF

len: 16
j_gene: TRBJ1-2
v_gene: TRBV4-1
CDR3aa: CASSQGQGTKNYGYTF

len: 14
j_gene: TRBJ2-7
v_gene: TRBV6-5
CDR3aa: CASSYYRDSDEQYF

len: 14
j_gene: TRBJ1-6
v_gene: TRBV4-1
CDR3aa: CASSPLDGNSPLHF

len: 15
j_gene: TRBJ2-5
v_gene: TRBV4-2
CDR3aa: CASSQALAGTQTQYF

len: 17
j_gene: TRBJ2-1
v_gene: TRBV6-1
CDR3aa: CASSEGTGTGRFNEQFF

len: 19
j_gene: TRBJ2-6
v_gene: TRBV4-1
CDR3aa: CASSQDRGQVVSGANVLTF

len: 14
j_gene: TRBJ1-5
v_gene: TRBV2
CDR3aa: CASSEGQGAQPQHF

len: 15
j_gene: TRBJ1-5
v_gene: TRBV28
CDR3aa: CASSLFGDRDEPQHF

len: 18
j_gene: TRBJ2-1
v_gene: TRBV4-1
CDR3aa: CASSQEPLAGGIYNEQFF

len: 12
j_gene: TRBJ2-7
v_gene: TRBV2
CDR3aa: CASSEITGKKYF

len: 14
j_gene: TRBJ2-7
v_gene: TRBV6-4
CDR3aa: CASSESAAHYEQYF

len: 16
j_gene: TRBJ2-1
v_gene: TRBV9
CDR3aa: CASSVDGSGGYNEQFF

len: 16
j_gene: TRBJ1-4
v_gene: TRBV18
CDR3aa: CASSSGQGSLNEKLFF

len: 16
j_gene: TRBJ2-5
v_gene: TRBV5-8
CDR3aa: CASSSGTSGIQETQYF

len: 15
j_gene: TRBJ2-1
v_gene: TRBV2
CDR3aa: CASSGTSGNYNEQFF

len: 16
j_gene: TRBJ1-5
v_gene: TRBV6-6
CDR3aa: CASSAGQTYSNQPQHF

len: 14
j_gene: TRBJ2-7
v_gene: TRBV5-1
CDR3aa: CASSLATGSYEQYF

len: 15
j_gene: TRBJ1-1
v_gene: TRBV5-1
CDR3aa: CASSLVLGTNTEAFF

len: 16
j_gene: TRBJ1-1
v_gene: TRBV11-2
CDR3aa: CASSPTAEVFVAEAFF

len: 13
j_gene: TRBJ1-1
v_gene: TRBV5-4
CDR3aa: CASSSMEGTEAFF

len: 18
j_gene: TRBJ2-4
v_gene: TRBV4-1
CDR3aa: CASSQGLAGGRTKNIQYF

len: 13
j_gene: TRBJ2-7
v_gene: TRBV10-3
CDR3aa: CAISVGTAYEQYF

len: 13
j_gene: TRBJ2-1
v_gene: TRBV18
CDR3aa: CASSPQAYNEQFF

len: 16
j_gene: TRBJ1-4
v_gene: TRBV5-1
CDR3aa: CASSLQGGTGSEKLFF

len: 11
j_gene: TRBJ1-1
v_gene: TRBV11-2
CDR3aa: CASSFYTEAFF

len: 15
j_gene: TRBJ2-3
v_gene: TRBV28
CDR3aa: CASSKREGLKDTQYF

len: 18
j_gene: TRBJ2-1
v_gene: TRBV7-2
CDR3aa: CASSSRTGGPLAYNEQFF

len: 11
j_gene: TRBJ2-1
v_gene: TRBV5-6
CDR3aa: CASSSTGLWFF